These T cell receptor beta chains were read from a single sample in a study of T cell clonotyping in hematopoietic cell transplantation. Sequenced by immunoSEQ multiplex PCR; TCRdb stores in-frame clones only, minus some. The data hold tens of thousands of clones, with around 95% observed a single time. Specimen: peripheral blood mononuclear cells. The receptors stem from a man between 25 and 39 years old in good health. Some clones in this sample may be carry-over from other donors' samples. Each CDR3 is given with its conserved first and last residue. The order of the fields is V gene, J gene, CDR3 protein.

TRBV6-1	TRBJ1-1	CASSEGVNTEAFF
TRBV5-5	TRBJ1-6	CASSLFPSDSPLHF
TRBV27	TRBJ1-1	CASSKGGTEAFF
TRBV7-9	TRBJ2-7	CASSLEWGQGFYEQYF
TRBV5-1	TRBJ1-4	CASRETGAEKLFF
TRBV10-3	TRBJ2-1	CAISEGLAASQYNEQFF
TRBV5-1	TRBJ1-1	CASSDTHSEAFF
TRBV12-5	TRBJ1-2	CASGNAGYTF
TRBV27	TRBJ1-2	CASSPGKFYGYTF
TRBV7-9	TRBJ2-1	CASSLPLRTGGNEQFF
TRBV5-6	TRBJ2-5	CASRPGEGEWKETQYF
TRBV5-1	TRBJ2-6	CASSRNRPGTGGGGANVLTF
TRBV4-1	TRBJ2-1	CASSQDGAGGGSSYNEQFF
TRBV4-3	TRBJ2-3	CASSQAGTDTQYF
TRBV4-1	TRBJ2-7	CASSQITGRGYEQYF
TRBV7-3	TRBJ2-3	CASSFGVQDTQYF
TRBV30	TRBJ1-2	CAWSGPGGGYTF
TRBV9	TRBJ2-7	CASSAHWTAAYEQYF
TRBV5-1	TRBJ1-1	CASNPGQMNTEAFF
TRBV19	TRBJ1-2	CASAGGRYGYTF
TRBV30	TRBJ1-2	CAWSSGLGYGYTF
TRBV5-4	TRBJ2-2	CASSSRGAVAGELFF
TRBV27	TRBJ2-3	CASSLSFRGSTDTQYF
TRBV7-7	TRBJ2-7	CASSLLGVGEQYF
TRBV7-8	TRBJ2-7	CASSLEGGGAYEQYF
TRBV5-1	TRBJ1-2	CASSPGPEDYGYTF
TRBV2	TRBJ1-2	CASRQGPTGGYTF
TRBV19	TRBJ1-5	CASSLTSNQPQHF
TRBV5-4	TRBJ1-2	CASSGGQGANYGYTF